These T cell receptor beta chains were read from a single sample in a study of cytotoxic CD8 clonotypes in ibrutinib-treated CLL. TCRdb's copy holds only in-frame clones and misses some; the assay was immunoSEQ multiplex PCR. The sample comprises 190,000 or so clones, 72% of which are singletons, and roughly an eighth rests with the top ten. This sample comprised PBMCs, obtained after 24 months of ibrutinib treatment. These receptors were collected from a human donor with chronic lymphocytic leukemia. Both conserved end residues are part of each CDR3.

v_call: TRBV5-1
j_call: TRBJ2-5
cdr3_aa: CASSISRGEETQYF

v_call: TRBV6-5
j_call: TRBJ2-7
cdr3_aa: CASSWGLALVAEQYF

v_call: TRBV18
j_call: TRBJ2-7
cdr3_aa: CASFESPNLYEQYF

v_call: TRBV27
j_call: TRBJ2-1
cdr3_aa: CASSFGRHPSTPTPYNEQFF

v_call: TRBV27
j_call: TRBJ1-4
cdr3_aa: CASSIRGRNSFNEKLFF

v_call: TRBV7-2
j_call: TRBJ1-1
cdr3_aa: CASSLVLGVMNTEAFF

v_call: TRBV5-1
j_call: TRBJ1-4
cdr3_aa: CASSSTGGLKEKLFF

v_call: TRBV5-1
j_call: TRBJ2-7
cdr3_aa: CASSLAGRAYEQYF

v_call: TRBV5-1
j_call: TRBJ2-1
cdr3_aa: CASSLGSGNEQFF

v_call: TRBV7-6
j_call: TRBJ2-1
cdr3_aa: CASSPVGGLSYNEQFF

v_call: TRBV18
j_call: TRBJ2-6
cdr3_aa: CASSPGGGSGANVLTF

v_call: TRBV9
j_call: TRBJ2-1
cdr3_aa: CASSVIPGADEQFF

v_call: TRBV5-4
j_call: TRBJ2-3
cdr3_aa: CASSPAASGLADTQYF

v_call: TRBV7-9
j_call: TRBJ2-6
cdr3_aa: CASSSSGTSAKFLTF

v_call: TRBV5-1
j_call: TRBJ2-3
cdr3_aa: CASSGGVILSWEDTQYF

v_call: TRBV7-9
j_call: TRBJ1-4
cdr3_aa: CASSLDSGSQKLFF

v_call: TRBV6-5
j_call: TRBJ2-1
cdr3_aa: CASSYSAGGSNEQFF

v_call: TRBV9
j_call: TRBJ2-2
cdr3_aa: CASSVGWTRDTGELFF

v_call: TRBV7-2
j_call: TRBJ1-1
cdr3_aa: CASSLDMGMYTEAFF

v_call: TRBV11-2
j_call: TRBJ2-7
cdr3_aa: CASSLEAGGGYEQYF

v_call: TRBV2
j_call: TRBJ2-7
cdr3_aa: CARRTSGPYEQYF

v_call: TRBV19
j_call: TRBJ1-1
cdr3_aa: CASSIVGDTEAFF

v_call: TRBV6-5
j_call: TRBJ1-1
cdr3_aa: CASSYSGGRTEAFF

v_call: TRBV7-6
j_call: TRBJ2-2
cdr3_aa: CASSLVTWSGSTNTGELFF

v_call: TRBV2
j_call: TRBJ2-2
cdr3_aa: CASSVREGTGELFF

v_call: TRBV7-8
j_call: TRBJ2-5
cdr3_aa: CASSLIMETQYF

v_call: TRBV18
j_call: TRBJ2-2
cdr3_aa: CASSPRRDSGSNTGELFF

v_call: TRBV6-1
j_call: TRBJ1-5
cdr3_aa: CASSDRTRGNQPQHF

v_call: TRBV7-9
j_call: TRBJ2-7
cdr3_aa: CASSLVELAGARLYEQYF

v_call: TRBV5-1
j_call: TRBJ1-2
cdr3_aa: CASSRTGALSSDGYTF

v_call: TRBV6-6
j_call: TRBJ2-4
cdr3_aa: CASSYSTGVKNIQYF